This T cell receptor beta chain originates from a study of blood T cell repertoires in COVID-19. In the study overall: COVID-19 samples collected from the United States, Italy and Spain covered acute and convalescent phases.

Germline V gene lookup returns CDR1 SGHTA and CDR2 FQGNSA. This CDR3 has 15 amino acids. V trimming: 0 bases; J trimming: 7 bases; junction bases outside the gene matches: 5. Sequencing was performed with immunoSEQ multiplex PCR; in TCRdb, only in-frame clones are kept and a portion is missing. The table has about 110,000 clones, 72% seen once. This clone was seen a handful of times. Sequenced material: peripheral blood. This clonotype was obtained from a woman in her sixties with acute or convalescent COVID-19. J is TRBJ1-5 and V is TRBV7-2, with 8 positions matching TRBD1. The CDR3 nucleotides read TGTGCCAGCAGCTTAGCCGGGACAGGAGACCAGCCCCAGCATTTT. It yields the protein CASSLAGTGDQPQHF.